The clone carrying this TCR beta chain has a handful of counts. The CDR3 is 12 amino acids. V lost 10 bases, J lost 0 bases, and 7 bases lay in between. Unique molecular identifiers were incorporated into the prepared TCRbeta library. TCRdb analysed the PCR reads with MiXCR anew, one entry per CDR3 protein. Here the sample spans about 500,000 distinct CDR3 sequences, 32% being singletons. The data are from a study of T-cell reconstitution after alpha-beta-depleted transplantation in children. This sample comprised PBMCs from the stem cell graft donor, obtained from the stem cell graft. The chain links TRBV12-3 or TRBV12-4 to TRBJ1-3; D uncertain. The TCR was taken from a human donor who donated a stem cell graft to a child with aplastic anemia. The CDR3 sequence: CATQRSGNTIYF. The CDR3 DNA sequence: TGTGCCACCCAGCGCTCTGGAAACACCATATATTTT.